This T cell receptor beta chain was obtained from a study of tumor and adjacent non-tumor tissue in lung cancer. This CDR3 is 15 amino acids long. From germline, CDR1 is SQVTM and CDR2 ANQGSEA. The library came from three nested PCR rounds adapted from ARM-PCR protocols. TCRdb ran MiXCR on the multiplex PCR reads and lists one entry per CDR3 protein. The table has under 80,000 distinct CDR3 sequences, about 77% seen once. This sample's RNA came from whole unsorted tissue. More than 3 cm separated this lung sample from the edge of the tumor. With respect to this clonotype: A read error may account for a junction end that differs from germline.

The sequencing sample was made of distant non-tumor lung tissue. V usage is TRBV29-1 and J usage is TRBJ2-7; 9 bases agree with TRBD1. This TCR derives from a man between 60 and 70 years old with non-small cell lung cancer. CDR3 region: CSVEGGTGILYEQYF. Written as DNA, the CDR3 is TGCAGCGTTGAAGGGGGGACAGGGATCCTCTATGAGCAGTATTTC.